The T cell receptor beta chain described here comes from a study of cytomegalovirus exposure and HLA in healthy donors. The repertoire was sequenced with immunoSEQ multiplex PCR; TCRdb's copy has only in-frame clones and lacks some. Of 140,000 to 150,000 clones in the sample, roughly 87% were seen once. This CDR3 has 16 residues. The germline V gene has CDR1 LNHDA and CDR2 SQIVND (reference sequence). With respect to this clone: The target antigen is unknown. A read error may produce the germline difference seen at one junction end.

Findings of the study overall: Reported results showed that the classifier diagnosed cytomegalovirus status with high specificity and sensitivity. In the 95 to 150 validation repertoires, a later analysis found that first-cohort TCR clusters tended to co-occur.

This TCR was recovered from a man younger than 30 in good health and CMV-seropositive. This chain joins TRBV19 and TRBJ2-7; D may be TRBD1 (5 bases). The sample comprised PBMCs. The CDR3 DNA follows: TGTGCCAGTATCTGTAGGGGCCGAGCCGTGATTTACGCGCAGTACTTC. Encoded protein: CASICRGRAVIYAQYF.